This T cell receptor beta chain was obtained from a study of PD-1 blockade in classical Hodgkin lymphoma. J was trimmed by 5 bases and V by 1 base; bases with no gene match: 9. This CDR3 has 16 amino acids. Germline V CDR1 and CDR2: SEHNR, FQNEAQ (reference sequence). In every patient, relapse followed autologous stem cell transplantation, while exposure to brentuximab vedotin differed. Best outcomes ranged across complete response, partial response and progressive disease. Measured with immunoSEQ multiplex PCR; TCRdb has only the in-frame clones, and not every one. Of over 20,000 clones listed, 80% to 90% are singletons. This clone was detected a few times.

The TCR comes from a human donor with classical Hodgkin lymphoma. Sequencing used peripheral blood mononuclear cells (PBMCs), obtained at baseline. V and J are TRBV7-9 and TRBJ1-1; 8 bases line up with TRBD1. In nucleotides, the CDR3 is TGTGCCAGCAGCTTAGGGTGGACAGGGACTTTAACTGAAGCTTTCTTT. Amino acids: CASSLGWTGTLTEAFF.